This T cell receptor beta chain was obtained from a study of CD8 T cells in ankylosing spondylitis. Study-wide results and limits: Before this, some motif variants had been reported in reactive arthritis synovial fluid and blood. Peripheral blood samples showed relatively rare disease-linked clones, and these clones were CD8+. A TCR beta motif of 7 to 9 highly homologous variants seemed to mark ankylosing spondylitis blood.

The CDR3 has 14 amino acids. CDR1 is LGHDT, CDR2 YNNKEL, per germline (reference sequence). V lost 4 bases and J lost 4, with 13 bases in between. TCRdb passed the 5' RACE reads through MiXCR, listing each CDR3 protein once. The sample consists of about 130,000 distinct CDR3 sequences, over 6.5% of them appearing once. In this sample, this clonotype turned up a few times. Its antigen is not identified. This chain links TRBV3-1 with TRBJ1-1; TRBD1 might be the D (6 bases). Sample: blood, either unsorted or a sorted T cell fraction (not recorded which). This receptor was obtained from a male donor with ankylosing spondylitis or in good health (not recorded which). The CDR3 spells CASSPSGAGTEAFF. The CDR3 nucleotides are TGTGCCAGCAGCCCCTCGGGGGCTGGCACTGAAGCTTTCTTT. Drawing the rest from reference TRBV3-1 and TRBJ1-1, the complete variable domain is DTAVSQTPKYLVTQMGNDKSIKCEQNLGHDTMYWYKQDSKKFLKIMFSYNNKELIINETVPNRFSPKSPDKAHLNLHINSLELGDSAVYFCASSPSGAGTEAFFGQGTRLTVV.